These T cell receptor beta chains were read from a single sample in a study of OX40 agonist ivuxolimab in advanced cancers. Sequencing was performed with immunoSEQ multiplex PCR; in TCRdb, only in-frame clones are kept and a portion is missing. The sample has about 73,000 clones; approximately 90% are singletons. The sequencing here drew on CD4+ or CD8+ T cells sorted from blood, taken in a trial of the OX40 agonist ivuxolimab. The receptors shown here come from an adult with an advanced solid tumor such as melanoma, head and neck, liver or kidney cancer. Both conserved end residues are part of each CDR3. A D gene is named only where the DNA matches it firmly. Rows give clone size only sometimes, using once, few, many, or a class for an expanded clone.

>-|12|few|TRBV29-1|TRBJ1-5
CSVEVGNQPQHF
TGCAGCGTTGAGGTTGGGAATCAGCCCCAGCATTTT
>-|13|-|TRBV4-3|TRBJ1-3
CASSQVSGNTIYF
TGCGCCAGCAGCCAAGTATCTGGAAACACCATATATTTT
>-|14|-|TRBV5-8|TRBJ2-7
CASSAVPIPYEQYF
TGTGCCAGCAGCGCCGTCCCGATACCCTACGAGCAGTACTTC
>-|13|-|TRBV28|TRBJ2-1
CASSFPNRNEQFF
TGTGCCAGCAGTTTCCCGAACCGCAATGAGCAGTTCTTC
>-|14|-|TRBV7-2|TRBJ1-1
CASSLAASNTEAFF
TGTGCCAGCAGCTTAGCGGCCAGCAACACTGAAGCTTTCTTT
>-|16|-|TRBV28|TRBJ1-3
CASSPSARPAGNTIYF
TGTGCCAGCAGCCCCTCGGCCAGGCCAGCTGGAAACACCATATATTTT
>TRBD2|18|-|TRBV30|TRBJ2-7
CAWIGPRTSGRSSYEQYF
TGTGCCTGGATCGGCCCACGAACTAGCGGGCGTAGCTCCTACGAGCAGTACTTC
>-|16|few|TRBV6-1|TRBJ1-2
CASSEEGEIPSYGYTF
TGTGCCAGCAGTGAGGAGGGCGAGATCCCATCATATGGCTACACCTTC
>-|15|-|TRBV7-9|TRBJ2-2
CASSLGQGEAGELFF
TGTGCCAGCAGCTTGGGCCAGGGTGAGGCCGGGGAGCTGTTTTTT
>TRBD1|13|once|TRBV28|TRBJ2-7
CASKTGGSYEQYF
TGTGCCAGCAAGACAGGGGGCTCCTACGAGCAGTACTTC
>-|15|-|TRBV18|TRBJ2-1
CASSPQVGSYNEQFF
TGTGCCAGCTCACCTCAGGTTGGGTCCTACAATGAGCAGTTCTTC
>-|16|-|TRBV18|TRBJ1-2
CASSPGHPGPIWGYTF
TGTGCCAGCTCACCGGGACACCCAGGGCCGATCTGGGGCTACACCTTC
>-|13|-|TRBV7-7|TRBJ2-5
CASSWTLQETQYF
TGTGCTAGCAGCTGGACATTACAAGAGACCCAGTACTTC
>-|14|-|TRBV7-9|TRBJ2-3
CASSLGLTGYTQYF
TGTGCCAGCAGCCTCGGACTAACGGGGTATACGCAGTATTTT
>-|15|-|TRBV6-5|TRBJ2-1
CASSYLEDRYNEQFF
TGTGCCAGCAGTTACCTTGAAGACAGATACAATGAGCAGTTCTTC
>-|17|-|TRBV21-1|TRBJ2-7
CASSKFGGKGRDHEQYF
TGTGCCAGCAGCAAATTTGGGGGTAAAGGCAGGGATCACGAGCAGTACTTC
>-|16|-|TRBV28|TRBJ2-1
CASSLGATRSYNEQFF
TGTGCCAGCAGTTTAGGGGCTACGCGGTCCTACAATGAGCAGTTCTTC
>-|16|once|TRBV27|TRBJ1-1
CASSLPVGGGLTEAFF
TGTGCCAGCAGTTTACCAGTAGGAGGGGGTCTGACTGAAGCTTTCTTT
>-|15|-|TRBV5-6|TRBJ1-6
CASSDDRLKNSPLHF
TGTGCCAGCAGCGATGACAGGTTAAAAAATTCACCCCTCCACTTT
>-|17|once|TRBV4-3|TRBJ2-3
CASSQAWGASNSDTQYF
TGCGCCAGCAGCCAAGCATGGGGCGCATCAAACTCAGATACGCAGTATTTT
>-|12|-|TRBV30|TRBJ1-1
CAWRLGGTEAFF
TGTGCCTGGAGATTGGGAGGAACTGAAGCTTTCTTT
>-|16|-|TRBV29-1|TRBJ2-3
CSVEGRLGEAANTQYF
TGCAGCGTTGAGGGAAGACTAGGGGAGGCCGCTAATACGCAGTATTTT
>-|13|-|TRBV27|TRBJ1-4
CASRISRGGKLFF
TGTGCCAGCAGAATATCCAGGGGTGGAAAACTGTTTTTT
>-|15|-|TRBV4-2|TRBJ2-4
CASSQVGVSGNIQYF
TGTGCCAGCAGCCAAGTAGGGGTTAGCGGAAACATTCAGTACTTC
>-|12|-|TRBV7-7|TRBJ2-5
CASSLRGETQYF
TGTGCTAGCAGCTTACGCGGGGAGACCCAGTACTTC
>-|15|-|TRBV5-4|TRBJ2-5
CASSLTSGPLETQYF
TGTGCCAGCAGCTTAACGAGCGGGCCCCTGGAGACCCAGTACTTC
>TRBD1|13|once|TRBV5-1|TRBJ1-4
CASRDREGEKLFF
TGCGCCAGCAGAGACAGGGAGGGGGAAAAACTGTTTTTT
>-|15|-|TRBV2|TRBJ2-2
CASSDLGWNTGELFF
TGTGCCAGCAGTGATCTCGGGTGGAACACCGGGGAGCTGTTTTTT
>-|13|-|TRBV2|TRBJ2-5
CASSSSSQETQYF
TGTGCCAGCAGTTCGAGTAGCCAAGAGACCCAGTACTTC
>-|12|-|TRBV2|TRBJ2-5
CASSEGRETQYF
TGTGCCAGCAGTGAAGGTCGGGAGACCCAGTACTTC
>-|15|-|TRBV19|TRBJ2-5
CASSMEGRPQETQYF
TGTGCCAGTAGTATGGAGGGCAGGCCTCAAGAGACCCAGTACTTC
>-|12|-|TRBV19|TRBJ1-1
CASSWGDTEAFF
TGTGCCAGTAGCTGGGGGGACACTGAAGCTTTCTTT
>-|14|-|TRBV29-1|TRBJ2-3
CSVEDGRGAGTQYF
TGCAGCGTTGAAGATGGCCGGGGCGCAGGTACGCAGTATTTT
>TRBD1|13|-|TRBV7-9|TRBJ1-4
CASSQAGTVRLFF
TGTGCCAGCAGCCAGGCCGGGACAGTGAGACTGTTTTTT
>-|14|-|TRBV6-5|TRBJ2-7
CASSYSPSAREQYF
TGTGCCAGCAGTTACTCGCCTAGTGCCAGGGAGCAGTACTTC